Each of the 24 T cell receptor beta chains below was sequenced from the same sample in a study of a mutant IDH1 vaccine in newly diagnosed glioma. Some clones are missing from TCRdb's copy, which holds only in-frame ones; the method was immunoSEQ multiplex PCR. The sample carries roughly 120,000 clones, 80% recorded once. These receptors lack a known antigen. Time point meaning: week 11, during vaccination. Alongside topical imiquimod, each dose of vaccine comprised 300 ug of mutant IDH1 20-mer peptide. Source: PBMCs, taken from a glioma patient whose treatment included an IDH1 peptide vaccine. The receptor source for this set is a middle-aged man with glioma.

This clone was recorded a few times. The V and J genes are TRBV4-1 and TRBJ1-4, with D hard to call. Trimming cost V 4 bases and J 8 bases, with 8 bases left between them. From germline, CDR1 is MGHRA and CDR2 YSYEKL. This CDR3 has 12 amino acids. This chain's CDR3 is CASSLAREKLFF. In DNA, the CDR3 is TGCGCCAGCAGCCTTGCGAGGGAAAAACTGTTTTTT.

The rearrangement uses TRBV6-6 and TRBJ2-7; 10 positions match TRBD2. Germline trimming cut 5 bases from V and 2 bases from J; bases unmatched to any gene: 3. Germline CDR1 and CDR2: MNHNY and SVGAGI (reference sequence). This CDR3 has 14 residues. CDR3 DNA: TGTGCCAGCAGTAGAGCGGGGGGGACCTACGAGCAGTACTTC. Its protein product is CASSRAGGTYEQYF.

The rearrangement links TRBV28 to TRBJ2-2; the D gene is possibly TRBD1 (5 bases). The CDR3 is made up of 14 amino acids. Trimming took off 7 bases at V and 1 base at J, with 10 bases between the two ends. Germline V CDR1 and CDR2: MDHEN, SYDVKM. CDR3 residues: CASTPQGNTGELFF. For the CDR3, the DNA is TGTGCCAGCACCCCGCAGGGGAACACCGGGGAGCTGTTTTTT.

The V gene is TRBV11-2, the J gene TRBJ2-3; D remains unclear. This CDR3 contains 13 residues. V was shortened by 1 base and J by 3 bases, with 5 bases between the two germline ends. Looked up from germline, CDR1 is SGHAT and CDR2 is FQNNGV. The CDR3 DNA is TGTGCCAGCAGCTTAGGGCAGACAGATACGCAGTATTTT. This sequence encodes CASSLGQTDTQYF.

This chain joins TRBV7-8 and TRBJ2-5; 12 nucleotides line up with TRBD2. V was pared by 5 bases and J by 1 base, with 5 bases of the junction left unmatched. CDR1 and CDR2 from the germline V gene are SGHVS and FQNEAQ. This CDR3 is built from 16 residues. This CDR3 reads CASSTRTSGAQETQYF. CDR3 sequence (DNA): TGTGCCAGCAGCACCCGGACTAGCGGGGCCCAAGAGACCCAGTACTTC.

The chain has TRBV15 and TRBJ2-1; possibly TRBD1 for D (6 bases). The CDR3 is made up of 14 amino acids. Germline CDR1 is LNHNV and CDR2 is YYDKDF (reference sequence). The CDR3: CTSSPPMGANEQFF. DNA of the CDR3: TGTACCAGCAGCCCGCCTATGGGGGCCAATGAGCAGTTCTTC. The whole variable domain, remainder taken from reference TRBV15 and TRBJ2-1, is DAMVIQNPRYQVTQFGKPVTLSCSQTLNHNVMYWYQQKSSQAPKLLFHYYDKDFNNEADTPDNFQSRRPNTSFCFLDIRSPGLGDTAMYLCTSSPPMGANEQFFGPGTRLTVL.

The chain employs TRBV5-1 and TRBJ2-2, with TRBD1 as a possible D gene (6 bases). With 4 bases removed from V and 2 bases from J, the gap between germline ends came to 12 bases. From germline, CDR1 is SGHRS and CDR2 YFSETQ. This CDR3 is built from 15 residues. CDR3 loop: CASSHLRGNTGELFF. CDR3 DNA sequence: TGCGCCAGCAGCCACCTCAGGGGAAACACCGGGGAGCTGTTTTTT.

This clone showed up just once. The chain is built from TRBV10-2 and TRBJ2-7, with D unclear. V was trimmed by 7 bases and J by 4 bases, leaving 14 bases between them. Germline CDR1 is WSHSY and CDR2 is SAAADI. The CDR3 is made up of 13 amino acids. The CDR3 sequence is CASTEWAPYEQYF. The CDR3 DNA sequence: TGCGCCAGCACCGAGTGGGCTCCGTACGAGCAGTACTTC.

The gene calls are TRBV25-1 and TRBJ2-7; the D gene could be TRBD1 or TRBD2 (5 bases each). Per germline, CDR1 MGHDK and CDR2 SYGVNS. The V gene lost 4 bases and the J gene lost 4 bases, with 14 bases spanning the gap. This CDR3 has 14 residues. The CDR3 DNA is TGTGCCAGCAGTGCAACCGGGACGGTGTACGAGCAGTACTTC. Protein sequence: CASSATGTVYEQYF.

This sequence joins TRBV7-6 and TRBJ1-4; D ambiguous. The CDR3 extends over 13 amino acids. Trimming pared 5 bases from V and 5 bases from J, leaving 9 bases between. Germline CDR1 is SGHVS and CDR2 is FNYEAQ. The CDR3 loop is CASSRVYNEKLFF. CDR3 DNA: TGTGCCAGCAGCCGCGTTTACAATGAAAAACTGTTTTTT.

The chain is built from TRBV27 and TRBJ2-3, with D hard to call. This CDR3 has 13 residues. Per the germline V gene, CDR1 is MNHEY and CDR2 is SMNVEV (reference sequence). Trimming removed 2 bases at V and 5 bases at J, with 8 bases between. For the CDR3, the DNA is TGTGCCAGCAGTTTAAACCTGGGAGATACGCAGTATTTT. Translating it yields CASSLNLGDTQYF.

CDR3 region: CASSGGRETQYF. In nucleotides, the CDR3 is TGTGCCAGTAGTGGGGGGAGAGAGACCCAGTACTTC. This chain links TRBV19 with TRBJ2-5, with D possibly being TRBD2 (6 bases). CDR3 length: 12 residues. Per germline, CDR1 LNHDA and CDR2 SQIVND (reference sequence). V gave up 5 bases and J gave up 4 bases, with 8 bases separating them.

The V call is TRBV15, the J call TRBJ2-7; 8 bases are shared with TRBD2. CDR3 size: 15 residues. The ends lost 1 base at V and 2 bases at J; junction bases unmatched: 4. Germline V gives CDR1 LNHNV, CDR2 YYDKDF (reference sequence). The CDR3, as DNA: TGTGCCACCAGCAGAGCGGCGGGGGGCGCCTACGAGCAGTACTTC. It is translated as CATSRAAGGAYEQYF.

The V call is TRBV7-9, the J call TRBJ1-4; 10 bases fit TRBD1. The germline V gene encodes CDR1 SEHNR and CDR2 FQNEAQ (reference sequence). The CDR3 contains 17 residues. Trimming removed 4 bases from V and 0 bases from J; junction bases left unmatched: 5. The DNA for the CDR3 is TGTGCCAGCAGCTCCGGACAGGGGGTGGCAACTAATGAAAAACTGTTTTTT. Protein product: CASSSGQGVATNEKLFF.

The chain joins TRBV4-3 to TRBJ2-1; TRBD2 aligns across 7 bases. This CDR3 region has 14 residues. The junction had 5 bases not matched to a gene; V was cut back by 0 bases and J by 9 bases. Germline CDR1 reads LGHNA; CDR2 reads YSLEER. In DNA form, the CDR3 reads TGCGCCAGCAGCCAAGATGGGGGGGATAGTGAGCAGTTCTTC. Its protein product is CASSQDGGDSEQFF.

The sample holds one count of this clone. The CDR3 region has the DNA TGTGCCAGCAGTTACCGGGACAGGGGGGATAAGTTCTTC. This gives the protein CASSYRDRGDKFF. The chain couples TRBV6-5 to TRBJ2-1; 11 nucleotides line up with TRBD1. The CDR3 totals 13 residues. V lost 2 bases, J lost 14 bases, and 5 bases stayed unmatched. Germline V gene lookup returns CDR1 MNHEY and CDR2 SVGAGI.

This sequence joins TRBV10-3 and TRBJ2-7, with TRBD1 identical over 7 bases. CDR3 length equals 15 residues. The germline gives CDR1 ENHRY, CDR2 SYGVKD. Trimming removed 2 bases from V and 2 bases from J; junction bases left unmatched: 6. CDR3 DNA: TGTGCCATCAGTGAGGCAGGGGGTGGAACCTACGAGCAGTACTTC. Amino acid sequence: CAISEAGGGTYEQYF.

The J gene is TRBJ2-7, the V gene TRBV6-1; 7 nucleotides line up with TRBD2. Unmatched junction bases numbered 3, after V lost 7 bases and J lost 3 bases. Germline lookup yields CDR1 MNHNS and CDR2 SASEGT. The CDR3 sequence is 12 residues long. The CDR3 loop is CASNERGYEQYF. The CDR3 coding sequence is TGTGCCAGCAACGAGCGGGGCTACGAGCAGTACTTC.

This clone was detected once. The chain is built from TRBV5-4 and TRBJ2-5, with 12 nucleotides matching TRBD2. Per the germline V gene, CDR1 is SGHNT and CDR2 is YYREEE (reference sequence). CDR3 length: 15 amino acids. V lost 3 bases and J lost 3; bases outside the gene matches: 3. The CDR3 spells CASSSRLAGEETQYF. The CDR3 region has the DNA TGTGCCAGCAGCTCCAGACTAGCGGGGGAAGAGACCCAGTACTTC.

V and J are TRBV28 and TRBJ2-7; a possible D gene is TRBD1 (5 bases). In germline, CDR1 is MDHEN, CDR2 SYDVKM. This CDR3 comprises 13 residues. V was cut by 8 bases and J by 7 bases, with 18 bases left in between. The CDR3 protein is CASRTPPAPEQYF. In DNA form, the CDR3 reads TGTGCCAGCCGGACACCCCCGGCACCTGAGCAGTACTTC. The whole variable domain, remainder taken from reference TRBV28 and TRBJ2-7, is DVKVTQSSRYLVKRTGEKVFLECVQDMDHENMFWYRQDPGLGLRLIYFSYDVKMKEKGDIPEGYSVSREKKERFSLILESASTNQTSMYLCASRTPPAPEQYFGPGTRLTVT.

CDR3 region: CASSTTVAGNTIYF. In nucleotides, the CDR3 is TGTGCCAGTAGTACCACAGTCGCTGGAAACACCATATATTTT. V and J are TRBV19 and TRBJ1-3; D is undetermined. The CDR3 has 14 residues. The V end was cut by 4 bases, the J end by 2 bases, with 9 bases between. From germline, CDR1 is LNHDA and CDR2 SQIVND (reference sequence). The full variable domain, completed using reference TRBV19 and TRBJ1-3, is DGGITQSPKYLFRKEGQNVTLSCEQNLNHDAMYWYRQDPGQGLRLIYYSQIVNDFQKGDIAEGYSVSREKKESFPLTVTSAQKNPTAFYLCASSTTVAGNTIYFGEGSWLTVV.

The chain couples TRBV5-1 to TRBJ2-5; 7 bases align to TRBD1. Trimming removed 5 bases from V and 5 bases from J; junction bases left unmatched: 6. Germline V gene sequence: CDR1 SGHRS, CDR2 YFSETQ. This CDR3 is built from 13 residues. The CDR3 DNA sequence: TGCGCCAGCAGAACAGGGGATGTCGAGACCCAGTACTTC. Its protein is CASRTGDVETQYF.

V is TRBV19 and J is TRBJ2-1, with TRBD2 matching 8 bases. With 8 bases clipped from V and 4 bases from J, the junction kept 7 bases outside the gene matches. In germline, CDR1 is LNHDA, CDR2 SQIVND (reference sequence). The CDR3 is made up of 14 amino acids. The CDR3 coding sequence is TGTGCCAGTCAGCGGGAGTTAGGATACAATGAGCAGTTCTTC. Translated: CASQRELGYNEQFF.

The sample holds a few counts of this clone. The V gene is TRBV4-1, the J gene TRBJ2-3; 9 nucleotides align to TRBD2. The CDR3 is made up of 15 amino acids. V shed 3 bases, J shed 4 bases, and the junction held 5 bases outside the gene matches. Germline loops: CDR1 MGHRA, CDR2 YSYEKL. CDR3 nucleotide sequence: TGCGCCAGCAGCCATGGCGGGAGGGAGGCAGATACGCAGTATTTT. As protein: CASSHGGREADTQYF.